This T cell receptor (beta chain) is from a study of blood T cell repertoires in COVID-19 (dated by TCRdb to about 2020). With regard to the full study: Samples covering the acute and convalescent phases of COVID-19 were provided by collaborators in the United States, Italy and Spain. The material from the prospective study consisted of cDNA or gDNA derived from T cells, B-cell-depleted T cells, or PBMCs. The dataset comprised deeply sampled blood TCRbeta repertoires from subjects exposed to, actively infected with, or recovered from COVID-19. The repertoires were made available in a free public database intended to serve as a resource for research on the immune response to SARS-CoV-2. The samples were drawn from the first 160 participants of the ongoing ImmuneRACE study and from over 950 subjects provided by 6 global collaborators. The sample metadata nearly always contained a de-identified subject ID, COVID-19 status, age in years and sex. HLA class I and class II types, where available, came from metadata supplied by the sample provider rather than from assay-based typing.

One collaborating source in Seattle enrolled patients while the patients were actively infected and followed the patients over time throughout the course of disease. Whole blood was collected in K2EDTA tubes by collaborating institutions according to the institutions' own protocols. For TCRbeta analysis, collaborator samples were shipped as frozen whole blood, as isolated PBMCs, or as DNA extracted from either sample type. Broad study findings and their caveats: How much clinical and demographic metadata was included differed by source and by participant, and the metadata was provided uncurated.

The immunoSEQ Assay, a bias-controlled multiplex PCR, was used to amplify TCRbeta CDR3 regions from genomic DNA. From the authors' description of their analysis: The number of nucleated cells in each sample was estimated from the amplification of reference gene primers within the assay. To quantify the absolute abundance of each unique TCRbeta CDR3 rearrangement, sequence reads were collapsed and filtered. For each sample, productive Simpson clonality was calculated as the square root of Simpson's diversity index across productive rearrangements. TCRdb stores this immuneACCESS table with in-frame sequences only. Part of the clones is absent; in the studies checked, under half of the shortfall reflects unresolved V genes, and no reason is known for the rest. The V and J calls and the clone size are those of that table, but D and trimming were determined from the DNA. In all, the sample holds about 49,000 clones, and around 87% of those were seen once. More than 2% of the sample is held by the ten biggest clonotypes.

To note about this clone: The antigen it recognizes is unknown. Base qualities are not provided; no much larger clone lies one nucleotide away.

The trim is 2 bases for V and 4 bases for J, with a gap of 8 bases between the germline ends. The CDR3 holds 15 amino acids from the cysteine to the phenylalanine. The only DNA kept is the CDR3, 45 bases in frame from the first base. CDR1 and CDR2, looked up from the germline V gene, are KGHDR and SFDVKD. Input material: peripheral blood. This receptor was taken from an elderly woman with COVID-19, enrolled during active disease. This sequence uses TRBV24-1 and TRBJ2-6; the D segment could be TRBD1, given 5 matching bases. The CDR3 reads as follows: CATSDWGAGANVLTF. The base sequence is TGTGCCACCAGTGATTGGGGCGCCGGGGCCAACGTCCTGACTTTC.